This T cell receptor beta chain stems from a study of cytomegalovirus exposure and HLA in healthy donors. The V gene's germline CDR1 is GTSNPN and CDR2 SVGIG (reference sequence). CDR3 size: 14 residues. The junction had 7 bases not matched to a gene; V was cut back by 3 bases and J by 8 bases. Assay used: immunoSEQ multiplex PCR; TCRdb lists only in-frame clones, some missing. Found here are 200,000 or so clones, about 80% of them singletons; the top ten hold around 7%. About this clone: No antigen is known for it.

Whole-study results and caveats: Whilst most TCR sequences proved rare, a subset of public TCRs occurred across many donors. Subsequent analysis revealed that first-cohort TCR clusters tended to co-occur in the 130 or so validation repertoires.

The sequence came from a man aged 18 to 29 in good health and CMV-seropositive. This chain joins TRBV30 and TRBJ1-4, with 9 bases lining up with TRBD1. Sample: PBMCs. CDR3 sequence: CAWRGDRVQEKLFF. CDR3 coding DNA: TGTGCCTGGAGAGGGGACAGGGTACAGGAAAAACTGTTTTTT.